This TCR beta chain appears in the sequencing data of a study of identical twins. General study results and limits: Out-of-frame alpha sequences shared by twins showed excess low generation probability.

TCRdb ran MiXCR on the 5' RACE reads and lists one entry per CDR3 protein. Of hundreds of thousands of distinct CDR3 sequences listed, under 9% were seen once; the top ten hold about 0.98%. V was shortened by 7 bases and J by 3 bases, with 14 bases between the two germline ends. Germline V gene sequence: CDR1 SQVTM, CDR2 ANQGSEA. The CDR3 has 13 residues. This clonotype was observed many times. What it binds is not known. The same data also contributed to another study, on yellow fever vaccine responses in identical twins.

Input material: PBMCs. This clonotype was sampled from a woman between 18 and 30 years old in good health. The J gene is TRBJ2-3, the V gene TRBV29-1; tentatively, D is TRBD2 (5 bases). The CDR3 DNA follows: TGCAGCGCCTATGGACTGGGGACAGATACGCAGTATTTT. Protein sequence: CSAYGLGTDTQYF.